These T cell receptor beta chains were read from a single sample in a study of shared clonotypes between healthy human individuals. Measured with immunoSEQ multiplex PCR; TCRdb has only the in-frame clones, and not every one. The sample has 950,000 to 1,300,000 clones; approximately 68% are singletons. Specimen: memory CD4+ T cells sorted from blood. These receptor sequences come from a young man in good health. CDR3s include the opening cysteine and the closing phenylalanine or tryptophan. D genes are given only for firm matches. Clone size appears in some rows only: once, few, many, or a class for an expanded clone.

TGTGCCAGCAGTCGATTATTGGACAGGGGGTCCGAGCAGTACTTC,CASSRLLDRGSEQYF,TRBD1,NA,TRBJ2-7,TRBV27
TGTGCCAGCAGCCGGGGGGGCGGGTATGGCTACACCTTC,CASSRGGGYGYTF,NA,NA,TRBJ1-2,TRBV6-6
TGTGCCAGCAACGAGGCAGGGGGGACGGGAGCTTTCTTT,CASNEAGGTGAFF,TRBD1,NA,TRBJ1-1,TRBV27
TGTGCCAGCTCCCCTGACGTCCTCTATGGCTACACCTTC,CASSPDVLYGYTF,NA,NA,TRBJ1-2,TRBV18
TGTGCCAGCAGCGCCTCCGGGACAGGGGGCTTCGGGGAGCTGTTTTTT,CASSASGTGGFGELFF,TRBD1,many,TRBJ2-2,TRBV7-9
TGTGCCAGGATGGACAGGGGCCGATCCTACGAGCAGTACTTC,CARMDRGRSYEQYF,TRBD1,NA,TRBJ2-7,TRBV19
TGTGCCAGCAGCGCTCGAGGGGGGGATAGCTCCTACGAGCAGTACTTC,CASSARGGDSSYEQYF,NA,NA,TRBJ2-7,TRBV9
TGTGCCAGCAGCTCGTTCGCGGGGGGGCCCACCGGGGAGCTGTTTTTT,CASSSFAGGPTGELFF,TRBD2,once,TRBJ2-2,TRBV7-2
TGTGCCAGCAGCTTGAGGCAGCAGACGAACAATGAGCAGTTCTTC,CASSLRQQTNNEQFF,NA,NA,TRBJ2-1,TRBV5-6
TGTGCCAGCGGGGACCCTCCCCCCGGAGTGCAGTACTTC,CASGDPPPGVQYF,NA,NA,TRBJ2-7,TRBV6-6
TGTGCCAGTAGTCCCAGACAGGGGGGAGCCTACGAGCAGTACTTC,CASSPRQGGAYEQYF,TRBD1,few,TRBJ2-7,TRBV19
TGTGCCAGCAGTGTGGCCCCAGGGGAGCAAGAGACCCAGTACTTC,CASSVAPGEQETQYF,NA,NA,TRBJ2-5,TRBV2
TGTGCCAGTAGGGGAGGGAGAGTGAGGCATTTT,CASRGGRVRHF,TRBD2,many,TRBJ2-3,TRBV19
TGTGCCTGGAGTGTACCTGGACACACCGGGGAGCTGTTTTTT,CAWSVPGHTGELFF,NA,NA,TRBJ2-2,TRBV30
TGTGCCAGCAGCCACGGGACAGGATCGCAATATCAGCCCCAGCATTTT,CASSHGTGSQYQPQHF,TRBD1,NA,TRBJ1-5,TRBV5-6
TGCAGCGTTGAAGATAGGAGGGGGCGGAGAGAAAAACTGTTTTTT,CSVEDRRGRREKLFF,TRBD1,NA,TRBJ1-4,TRBV29-1
TGCGCCAGCGGAGGAAACTACGCTGAAGCTTTCTTT,CASGGNYAEAFF,NA,NA,TRBJ1-1,TRBV10-2
TGCGCCAGCAGCTTGGGTGCGGGGGATAGCAATCAGCCCCAGCATTTT,CASSLGAGDSNQPQHF,NA,NA,TRBJ1-5,TRBV5-1
TGTGCCTGGAGTCCCGGGAGGGCTCCAGGAAACACCATATATTTT,CAWSPGRAPGNTIYF,NA,NA,TRBJ1-3,TRBV30
TGTGCCAGCAGCGTAGGTCCGAGCAGGGGCTGGGAGACCCAGTACTTC,CASSVGPSRGWETQYF,NA,NA,TRBJ2-5,TRBV9
TGTGCCAGCAGCTCTCTTAAGCGGGGGACTTACAATGAGCAGTTCTTC,CASSSLKRGTYNEQFF,TRBD2,few,TRBJ2-1,TRBV11-2
TGCGCCAGCAGCTTGGATGACAGGGACTATGGCTACACCTTC,CASSLDDRDYGYTF,TRBD1,few,TRBJ1-2,TRBV5-1
TGTGCCTGGAAACCTCCCCGGGGAGTAGGAAACACCATATATTTT,CAWKPPRGVGNTIYF,NA,NA,TRBJ1-3,TRBV30
TGCGCCAGCAGCTTGGGATCAAGGCAGGGGGTAAACATTCAGTACTTC,CASSLGSRQGVNIQYF,TRBD1,NA,TRBJ2-4,TRBV5-1
TGTGCCAGCAGCTTAGGGCAGGGGAAAGTCTACGAGCAGTACTTC,CASSLGQGKVYEQYF,NA,NA,TRBJ2-7,TRBV7-2
TGTGCCAGCAGTGACTGGCCCTCCTACAATGAGCAGTTCTTC,CASSDWPSYNEQFF,NA,once,TRBJ2-1,TRBV6-7
TGTGCCAGTAGTATGAGAACAAATCCTACATACCAAGAGACCCAGTACTTC,CASSMRTNPTYQETQYF,NA,NA,TRBJ2-5,TRBV19
TGTGCCAGCAGACTGCGGGAGCAATACGAGCAGTACTTC,CASRLREQYEQYF,TRBD2,many,TRBJ2-7,TRBV14
TGCGCCAGCAGCCAGGGCGGACTAGCGGACAATGAGCAGTTCTTC,CASSQGGLADNEQFF,TRBD2,NA,TRBJ2-1,TRBV5-1
TGTGCCAGCAGCCTCGGGGGGGCAGGTTCGCGTGAGCAGTTCTTC,CASSLGGAGSREQFF,TRBD2,NA,TRBJ2-1,TRBV7-2
TGTGCCGGGGAGTCAGGGGGGCAGTTCTTC,CAGESGGQFF,TRBD1,NA,TRBJ2-1,TRBV2
TGTGCCAGTAGTATAGAGAACAGAGCGAACACTGAAGCTTTCTTT,CASSIENRANTEAFF,NA,NA,TRBJ1-1,TRBV19
TGTGCCAGCAGCCGGGACTCGGGCAATCAGCCCCAGCATTTT,CASSRDSGNQPQHF,NA,few,TRBJ1-5,TRBV7-2
TGTGCCAGCAGCCCGGGGCTCAGGACTAATGAAAAACTGTTTTTT,CASSPGLRTNEKLFF,NA,NA,TRBJ1-4,TRBV14
TGTGCCAGTAGTATAGGCCGAGACGGGACAGGGCGTGGAACTGAAGCTTTCTTT,CASSIGRDGTGRGTEAFF,TRBD1,NA,TRBJ1-1,TRBV19
TGCGCCAGCAGCGCACGACAGCCACCCACAGATACGCAGTATTTT,CASSARQPPTDTQYF,NA,NA,TRBJ2-3,TRBV5-1
TGTGCCAGCATGGACAGGGTAGGGTACGGTGGCTACACCTTC,CASMDRVGYGGYTF,TRBD1,NA,TRBJ1-2,TRBV2
TGTGCCAGCAGCTCCACAGGGTCAGATACGCAGTATTTT,CASSSTGSDTQYF,NA,NA,TRBJ2-3,TRBV5-4
TGTGCCATCAGTGCCGGGGGGGTAACCTACAATGAGCAGTTCTTC,CAISAGGVTYNEQFF,TRBD2,NA,TRBJ2-1,TRBV10-3
TGTGCCAGCAGGCAGGGGTTAAACACAGATACGCAGTATTTT,CASRQGLNTDTQYF,NA,NA,TRBJ2-3,TRBV21-1
TGTGCCAGCAGTTACGGGTTATCCAAAAACTATGGCTACACCTTC,CASSYGLSKNYGYTF,NA,NA,TRBJ1-2,TRBV6-5
TGCGCCAGCAGCTTGGTCGGAGCGGAGCAGTTCTTC,CASSLVGAEQFF,NA,NA,TRBJ2-1,TRBV5-1
TGTGCCAGTAGGGAGGGGCCCAACAATCAGCCCCAGCATTTT,CASREGPNNQPQHF,NA,few,TRBJ1-5,TRBV19
TGTGCCAGTAGTAGACTAGCGGGAAGCACAGATACGCAGTATTTT,CASSRLAGSTDTQYF,TRBD2,NA,TRBJ2-3,TRBV19
TGTGCCAGCAGCCCCAGCTCAAGGGGGGGAGGCAAAAACATTCAGTACTTC,CASSPSSRGGGKNIQYF,NA,NA,TRBJ2-4,TRBV5-4
TGTGCCAGCTCACCACCGGCTTTAGGGGGTGAGCAGTTCTTC,CASSPPALGGEQFF,NA,NA,TRBJ2-1,TRBV18
TGTGCCAGCAGTGACAGGATTAACGCTGAAGCTTTCTTT,CASSDRINAEAFF,NA,NA,TRBJ1-1,TRBV6-1
TGTGCCAGCCTAAGGATCGGCATGAATAAAGCTTTCTTT,CASLRIGMNKAFF,NA,NA,TRBJ1-1,TRBV6-1